This T cell receptor beta chain was recorded in a study of cytomegalovirus exposure and HLA in healthy donors (dated by TCRdb to 2016 to 2017). For the study in its entirety: In an earlier analysis of around 540 of the donors, 276 Gb of sequence data and about 110 million unique TCR beta sequences from about 179 million T cells were reported. The number of typed donors differed by locus: about 629-630 for A, B, C, DRB1 and DQB1; approximately 520 for DQA1; approximately 600 for DPA1; and about 450 for DPB1. Roughly five DR-DQ haplotypes were treated as single units for association and clustering because of strong linkage in the cohort. A later analysis re-analyzed previously published TCR beta repertoires from 600 to 850 donors and added high-resolution HLA genotyping to study TCR occurrence patterns. Donor age, sex, ethnicity and CMV serostatus were compiled alongside the repertoire data. Genome-wide SNP genotypes for about 65% of the roughly 670 donors were used in a later genetic analysis, which treated that subset as a discovery cohort. Across some 400 genotyped donors of the cohort, an average of about 200,000 unique TCR beta nucleotide sequences per donor were sequenced, and roughly 18% of those sequences were non-productive. Using immunosequencing, the study profiled T cell repertoires from fewer than 850 subjects and related those repertoires to cytomegalovirus serostatus. To decide whether each TCR beta V gene segment behaved as functional or pseudogenic, an earlier analysis of 587 of the donors relied on high-throughput TCR beta sequencing. An early release covering roughly 580 HLA-typed donors comprised about 300 gigabases of sequencing data and around 86 million unique TCR sequences. Among the roughly 390 genotyped donors, about 83% belonged to the genetic ancestry cluster associated with self-reported Caucasian donors. All discovery cohort repertoires had been generated using a single sequencing platform. The study combined high-throughput TCR immunosequencing, statistical association of individual TCRs with disease status, and machine learning to predict cytomegalovirus infection status. The study aimed to test whether cataloging public T cell receptors could reveal signatures of past pathogen exposure. HLA typing included class I and class II loci at four-digit resolution. Besides the first cohort of 666 subjects, a separate validation cohort made up of about 120 different subjects was used. Rather than using new phenotypic data, the later analysis identified candidate immune exposures from TCR beta sequences and from how often those sequences occurred across donors. The research as a whole found: At a false discovery rate of 0.05, a later analysis linked 16,951 TCR beta sequences to specific HLA alleles. A later genetic analysis associated a missense DCLRE1C variant with V-gene and J-gene trimming of TCR beta chains, and an independent cohort replicated the association. A later genetic analysis reported fewer N-insertions in productive TCRs among donors in an Asian-associated ancestry cluster than the approximately 700-donor mean. A further reported finding was that TCR beta sequences accurately predicted the HLA-A and HLA-B alleles for most subjects in the first cohort. The cohort was sequenced for TCR beta chains only, and without alpha or paired-chain data the features that could be detected were limited. The earlier analysis of about 600 of the donors excluded 15 to 20 rarely observed V segments, including chromosome 9 orphons, because counts were too low. A total of fewer than 200 TCR beta chains were listed by the study as associated with cytomegalovirus. In an earlier analysis of over 550 of the donors, most TCR beta V segments were observed in productive rearrangements about 87% or about 30% of the time, broadly matching IMGT annotations. The presence/absence analyses assumed that sequencing depth was roughly uniform across donors, and that assumption may not be true. Immune exposure information for the cohort was limited to CMV serostatus. According to a later analysis, parvovirus B19, influenza, CMV and Epstein-Barr virus appeared linked to several top co-occurrence clusters. Across donors, most TCR sequences were observed very rarely, whereas some public TCRs were present in many individuals. Most CMV-associated TCR beta chains appeared to be HLA-restricted in a later analysis, and the HLA associations seemed to be driven largely by CMV exposure. HLA typing was unavailable for some donors at each locus, so association tests used only the typed subset. A group of highly shared sequence variants was considered likely to be a technical artifact of the sequencing pipeline. Correlated functional status among segregating V segments might be attributable to linkage disequilibrium, but an unknown experimental factor could not be ruled out. Compared with equally common non-associated chains, HLA-associated TCR beta chains in a later analysis were more clonally expanded and had lower generation probabilities. According to a later analysis, TCR association rates differed among HLA loci, with DRB1 alleles showing the most associated TCRs and HLA-C alleles showing the fewest. Strong co-occurrence of HLA alleles, especially DR and DQ, made assigning TCR associations to individual alleles difficult. A few of the identified cytomegalovirus-associated TCR beta chains were confirmed in vitro to be specific for cytomegalovirus antigens. The classifier was reported to diagnose cytomegalovirus status with high specificity and sensitivity in both the original and validation cohorts. Some IMGT-functional V segments, including TRBV6-2 and TRBV6-3, could not be distinguished by the 87-base-pair reads and were therefore excluded. It was suggested by the authors that the approach could potentially be generalized to other disease states and immunological phenotypes.

The library was generated by the immunoSEQ multiplex PCR assay. A mixture of 60 forward primers for TCR Vbeta segments and 13 reverse primers for TCR Jbeta segments was used in the multiplex PCR. A multiplex PCR assay on genomic DNA amplified the CDR3 region of rearranged TCR beta genes. On the Illumina HiSeq System, the amplified TCR beta libraries were sequenced as 87-base-pair reads. The authors' pipeline ran thus. In a later analysis, approximately 74 million unique TCR beta chains were counted across the roughly 700 repertoires, and roughly 10 million of these chains were shared by at least two donors. Raw reads were error-corrected and collapsed into unique sequences by a nearest-neighbor algorithm in which closely related sequences were merged to remove PCR and sequencing errors. To assign V, D and J gene segments, CDR3 sequences were aligned to IMGT reference sequences. For a sequence to be retained, a match of at least six nucleotides was required to both a V gene segment and a J gene segment. Rearrangements were called productive when the CDR3 lacked stop codons and stayed in frame with V and J; all others were non-productive. Following IMGT convention, CDR3 was defined as the stretch from the second conserved V-encoded cysteine to the conserved J-encoded phenylalanine. The earlier analysis of a few hundred of the donors excluded sequences that lacked an unambiguous match to a single V gene segment. In an earlier analysis of 450 to 750 of the donors, a V segment was called functional when productive rearrangements were above 56.7%, and segregating when the standard deviation between donors exceeded 5%. A statistical classification framework was developed to diagnose cytomegalovirus status using the catalog of TCR beta chain sequences. A later analysis assigned V and J genes by comparing TCR nucleotide sequences with IMGT/GENE-DB human TR gene sequences. The TCRdist pipeline was used in a later analysis to assign CDR3 sequences and most-parsimonious VDJ recombination scenarios. In a later analysis, each TCR beta chain was defined by its CDR3 amino acid sequence together with its V-gene family, and reads lacking a unique V-gene family were excluded. As a way to deal with suspected cross-contamination and a sequencing artifact, a later analysis dropped hundreds of nucleotide sequences that were highly shared and had low generation probability. In a later analysis, a clonal expansion index for each public chain was calculated from normalized within-repertoire ranks of inferred template counts. Generation probabilities in a later analysis came from a VDJ recombination model fitted to out-of-frame rearrangements, and those results were checked against IGoR. Hypergeometric tests were used in a later analysis to score TCR-TCR, TCR-HLA and TCR-CMV co-occurrence, with a repertoire-size bias correction applied to the TCR pairs. A later analysis estimated false discovery rates by permuting HLA or CMV assignments 20 times. In a later analysis, co-occurring TCRs were grouped using DBSCAN, with TCRdist sequence similarity added in when clustering inside HLA-allele-positive subsets. Repertoires with fewer than 30,000 or more than 120,000 public chains were left out of co-occurrence clustering, as were a handful of repertoires with anomalous nucleotide sharing. TCRdb stores this immuneACCESS table with in-frame sequences only. Part of the clones is absent; in the studies checked, under half of the shortfall reflects unresolved V genes, and no reason is known for the rest. The V and J calls and clone size were taken over from that table, and D and trimming were inferred from the DNA. In this sample the table shows approximately 110,000 clones, less than 80% of which occur a single time. In total, the top ten clones hold 3.8% of the sample.

To note about this clone: Its binding antigen is unknown. No much larger clonotype is one base removed from it; base qualities were not supplied.

The CDR3 starts with the cysteine, ends with the phenylalanine, and has 13 residues. This entry keeps only the CDR3 DNA: 39 bases, framed from base 1. CDR1 SGHAT and CDR2 FQNNGV are derived from the germline V gene. Trimming at the junction amounts to 5 bases on V and 2 bases on J, and the germline ends lie 8 bases apart. In total, around 600 healthy bone marrow donors made up the cohort. At the time of sampling, every cohort member was nominally healthy, though immune exposures that went unrecorded were likely present. The donor was CMV seropositive and belonged to the group of 250 to 350 seropositive cohort members. Each donor provided a peripheral blood sample, and peripheral blood mononuclear cells were used for TCR beta sequencing. The Qiagen DNeasy Blood Extraction Kit was used to extract genomic DNA from the blood cell samples.

The sample consisted of PBMCs. The receptor chain draws on TRBV11-2 and TRBJ2-3, with TRBD2 as a weak D call on 5 bases. The source is a young man in good health and CMV-seropositive. The CDR3 reads CASSPGYTDTQYF. The bases are TGTGCCAGCAGCCCGGGGTACACAGATACGCAGTATTTT.